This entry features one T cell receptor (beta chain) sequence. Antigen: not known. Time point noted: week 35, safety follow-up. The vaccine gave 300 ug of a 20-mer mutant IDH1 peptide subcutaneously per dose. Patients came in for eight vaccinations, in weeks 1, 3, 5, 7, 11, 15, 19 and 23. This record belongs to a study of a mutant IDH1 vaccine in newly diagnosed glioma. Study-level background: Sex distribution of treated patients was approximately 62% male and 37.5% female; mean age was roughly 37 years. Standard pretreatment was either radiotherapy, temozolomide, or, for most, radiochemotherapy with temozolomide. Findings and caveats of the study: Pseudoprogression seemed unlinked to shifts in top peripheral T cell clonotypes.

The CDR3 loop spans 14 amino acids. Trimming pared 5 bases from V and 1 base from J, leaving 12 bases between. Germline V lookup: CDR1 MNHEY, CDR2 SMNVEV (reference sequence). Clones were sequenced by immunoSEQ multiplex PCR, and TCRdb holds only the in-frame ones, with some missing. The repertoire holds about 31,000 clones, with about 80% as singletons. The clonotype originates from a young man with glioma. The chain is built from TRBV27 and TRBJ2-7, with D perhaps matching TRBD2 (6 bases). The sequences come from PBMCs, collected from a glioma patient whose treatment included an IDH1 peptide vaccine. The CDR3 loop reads CASSRGTDSYEQYF. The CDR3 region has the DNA TGTGCCAGCAGTCGGGGGACGGATTCCTACGAGCAGTACTTC.